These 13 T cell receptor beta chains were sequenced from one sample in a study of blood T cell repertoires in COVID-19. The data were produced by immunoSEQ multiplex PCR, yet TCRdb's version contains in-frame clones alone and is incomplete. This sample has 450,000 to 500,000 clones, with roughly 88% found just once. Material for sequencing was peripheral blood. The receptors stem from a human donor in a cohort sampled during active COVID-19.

The CDR3 reads CASSFTDREAGNTIYF. Here the CDR3 DNA reads TGTGCCAGCAGCTTCACGGACAGGGAGGCTGGAAACACCATATATTTT. The genes are TRBV7-8 and TRBJ1-3, with 8 positions matching TRBD1. Trimming took 3 bases from V and 2 from J; bases not matched to a gene: 6. The CDR3 sequence is 16 residues long. Germline lookup yields CDR1 SGHVS and CDR2 FQNEAQ.

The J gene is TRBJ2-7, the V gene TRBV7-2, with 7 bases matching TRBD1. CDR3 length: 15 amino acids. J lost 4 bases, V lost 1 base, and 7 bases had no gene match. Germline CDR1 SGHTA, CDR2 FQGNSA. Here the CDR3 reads CASSLVTGVSYEQYF. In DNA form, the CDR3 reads TGTGCCAGCAGCTTAGTAACAGGGGTGTCTTACGAGCAGTACTTC. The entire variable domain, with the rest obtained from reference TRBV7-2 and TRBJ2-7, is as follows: GAGVSQSPSNKVTEKGKDVELRCDPISGHTALYWYRQSLGQGLEFLIYFQGNSAPDKSGLPSDRFSAERTGGSVSTLTIQRTQQEDSAVYLCASSLVTGVSYEQYFGPGTRLTVT.

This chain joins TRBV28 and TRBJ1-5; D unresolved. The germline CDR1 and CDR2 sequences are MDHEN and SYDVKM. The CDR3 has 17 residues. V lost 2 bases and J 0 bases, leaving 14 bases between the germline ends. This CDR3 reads CASSLRRNSGSNQPQHF. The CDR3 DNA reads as TGTGCCAGCAGTTTAAGGAGGAATAGTGGTAGCAATCAGCCCCAGCATTTT. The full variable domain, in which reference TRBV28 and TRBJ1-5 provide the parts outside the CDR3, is DVKVTQSSRYLVKRTGEKVFLECVQDMDHENMFWYRQDPGLGLRLIYFSYDVKMKEKGDIPEGYSVSREKKERFSLILESASTNQTSMYLCASSLRRNSGSNQPQHFGDGTRLSIL.

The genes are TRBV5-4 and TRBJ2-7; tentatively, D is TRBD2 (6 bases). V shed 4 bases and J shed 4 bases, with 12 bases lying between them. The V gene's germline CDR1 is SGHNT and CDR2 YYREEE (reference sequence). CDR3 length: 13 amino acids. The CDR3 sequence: CASSRGLEYEQYF. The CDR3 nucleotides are TGTGCCAGCAGCCGGGGGTTGGAGTACGAGCAGTACTTC.

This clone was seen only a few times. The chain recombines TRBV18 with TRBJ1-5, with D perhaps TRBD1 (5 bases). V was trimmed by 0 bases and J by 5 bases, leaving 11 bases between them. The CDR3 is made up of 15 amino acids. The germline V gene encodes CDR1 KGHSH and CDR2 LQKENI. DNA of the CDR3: TGTGCCAGCTCACCACCGTCAGGGTTCGATCAGCCCCAGCATTTT. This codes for CASSPPSGFDQPQHF.

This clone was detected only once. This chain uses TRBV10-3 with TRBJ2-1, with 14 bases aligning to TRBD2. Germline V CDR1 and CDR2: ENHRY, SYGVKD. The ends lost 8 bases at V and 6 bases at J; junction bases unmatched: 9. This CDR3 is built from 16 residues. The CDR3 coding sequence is TGTGCCATCGACCAGGGACTAGCGGGAGTCGGCAATGAGCAGTTCTTC. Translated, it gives CAIDQGLAGVGNEQFF.

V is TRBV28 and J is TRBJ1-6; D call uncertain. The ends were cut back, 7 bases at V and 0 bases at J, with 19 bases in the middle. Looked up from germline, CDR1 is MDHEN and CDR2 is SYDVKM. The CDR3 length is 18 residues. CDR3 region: CASTSPGRASSYNSPLHF. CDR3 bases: TGTGCCAGCACCTCGCCTGGGAGGGCGAGCTCCTATAATTCACCCCTCCACTTT.

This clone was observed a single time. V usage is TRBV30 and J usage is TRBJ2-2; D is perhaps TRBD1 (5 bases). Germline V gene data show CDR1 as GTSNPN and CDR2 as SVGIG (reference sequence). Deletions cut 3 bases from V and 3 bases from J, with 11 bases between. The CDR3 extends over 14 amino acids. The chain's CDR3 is CAWSLGADTGELFF. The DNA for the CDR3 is TGTGCCTGGAGCTTAGGGGCAGACACCGGGGAGCTGTTTTTT.

CDR3 sequence (DNA): TGTGCCAGCAGCTTAGTGGGCTCCTCAGCTCAAGAGACCCAGTACTTC. It translates to CASSLVGSSAQETQYF. The chain combines TRBV7-2 with TRBJ2-5; unclear D gene. In germline, CDR1 is SGHTA, CDR2 FQGNSA. This CDR3 has 16 amino acids. Trimming stripped 1 base from V and 2 bases from J, with 14 bases between.

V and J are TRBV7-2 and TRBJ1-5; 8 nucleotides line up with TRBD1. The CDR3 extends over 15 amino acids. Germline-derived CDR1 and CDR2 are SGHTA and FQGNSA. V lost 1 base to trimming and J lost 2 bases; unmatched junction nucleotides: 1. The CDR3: CASSLVGQGNQPQHF. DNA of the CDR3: TGTGCCAGCAGCTTAGTGGGACAGGGCAATCAGCCCCAGCATTTT.

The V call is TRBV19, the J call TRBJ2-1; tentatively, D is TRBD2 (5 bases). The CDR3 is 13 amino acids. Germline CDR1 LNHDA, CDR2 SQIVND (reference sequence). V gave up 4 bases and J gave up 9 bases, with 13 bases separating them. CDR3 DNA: TGTGCCAGTAGTACCGCAATCCGGGGTGAGCAGTTCTTC. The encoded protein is CASSTAIRGEQFF.

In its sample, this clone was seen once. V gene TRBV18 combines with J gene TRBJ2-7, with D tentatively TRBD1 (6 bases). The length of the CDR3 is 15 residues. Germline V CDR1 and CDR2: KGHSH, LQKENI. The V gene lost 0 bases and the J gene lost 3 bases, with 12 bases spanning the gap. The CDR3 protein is CASSPPPQGNYEQYF. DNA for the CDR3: TGTGCCAGCTCACCACCCCCGCAGGGGAACTACGAGCAGTACTTC.

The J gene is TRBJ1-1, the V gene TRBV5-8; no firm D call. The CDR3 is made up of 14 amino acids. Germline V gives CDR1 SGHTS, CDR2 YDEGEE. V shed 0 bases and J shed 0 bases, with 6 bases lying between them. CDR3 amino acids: CASSLAGMNTEAFF. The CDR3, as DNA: TGTGCCAGCAGCTTGGCAGGCATGAACACTGAAGCTTTCTTT. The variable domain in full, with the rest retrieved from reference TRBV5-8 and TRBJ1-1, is EAGVTQSPTHLIKTRGQQATLRCSPISGHTSVYWYQQALGLGLQFLLWYDEGEERNRGNFPPRFSGRQFPNYSSELNVNALELEDSALYLCASSLAGMNTEAFFGQGTRLTVV.